The clone carrying this TCR beta chain was picked up a small number of times. Its specificity is unknown. The data are from a study of T cell responses to AZD1222 COVID-19 vaccine. Study results and limitations: CD4 TCRs covered the whole spike, strongest at regions 160-218 and 743-854. Elevations in Spike-specific TCR breadth and depth followed administration of two AZD1222 doses.

Trimming removed 4 bases from V and 7 bases from J; junction bases left unmatched: 6. The length of the CDR3 is 15 residues. CDR1 and CDR2 (germline): SEHNR, FQNEAQ (reference sequence). Recipients boosted at about 4 weeks or about 12 weeks are pooled. Measured with immunoSEQ multiplex PCR; TCRdb has only the in-frame clones, and not every one. The sample comprises about 94,000 clones, 85% of which are singletons, and around 5% rests with the top ten. Sequences were derived from peripheral blood, sampled 28 days after the second AZD1222 dose. The chain carries TRBV7-9 and TRBJ1-6; 8 bases align to TRBD1. This sequence was found in an adult who received the AZD1222 COVID-19 vaccine. The CDR3 sequence: CASSSTGAINSPLHF. In DNA form, the CDR3 reads TGTGCCAGCAGCTCGACAGGGGCGATAAATTCACCCCTCCACTTT.